This TCR beta chain was retrieved from a study of shared clonotypes between healthy human individuals. Across the study: The study used three CD4 naive, three CD4 memory, two CD8 naive and one CD8 memory plate per donor.

TCRdb's copy holds only in-frame clones and misses some; the assay was immunoSEQ multiplex PCR. The sample lists about 2.2 million clones; 93% were seen once. Terminally differentiated effector memory CD45RA+ cells were excluded by CCR7 positive selection of CD45RO-negative cells. Germline V gene data show CDR1 as MDHEN and CDR2 as SYDVKM. Trimming removed 3 bases at V and 3 bases at J, with 15 bases between. The CDR3 contains 16 residues. This clonotype originated in a man younger than 30 in good health. Some clones in this sample may be carry-over from other donors' samples. V is TRBV28 and J is TRBJ1-5, with D uncertain. The sample comprised naive CD8+ T cells from PBMCs. CDR3 in DNA: TGTGCCAGCAGTTTCTTCCCACGGGCCCTCAATCAGCCCCAGCATTTT. Translating it yields CASSFFPRALNQPQHF.